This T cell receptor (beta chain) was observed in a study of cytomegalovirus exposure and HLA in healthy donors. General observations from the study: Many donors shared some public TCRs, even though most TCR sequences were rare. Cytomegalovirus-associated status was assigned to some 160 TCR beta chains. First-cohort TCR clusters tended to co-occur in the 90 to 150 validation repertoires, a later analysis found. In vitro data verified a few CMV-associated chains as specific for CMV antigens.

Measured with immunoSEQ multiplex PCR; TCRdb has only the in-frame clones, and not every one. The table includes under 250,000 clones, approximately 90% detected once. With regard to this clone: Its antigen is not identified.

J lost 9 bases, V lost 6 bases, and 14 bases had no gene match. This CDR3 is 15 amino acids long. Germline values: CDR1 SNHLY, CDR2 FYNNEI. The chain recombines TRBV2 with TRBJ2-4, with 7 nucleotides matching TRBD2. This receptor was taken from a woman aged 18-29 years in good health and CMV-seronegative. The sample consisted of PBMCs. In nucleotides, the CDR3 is TGTGCCAGCAGGGAGCGGCTAGCGGTTCGGTGCATTCAGTACTTC. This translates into CASRERLAVRCIQYF.